This is a list of T cell receptor beta chains from one sample in a study of long-term antiretroviral therapy in people with HIV. Profiled with immunoSEQ multiplex PCR; TCRdb holds only in-frame clones, not every one. There are roughly 31,000 clones in the sample; approximately 90% occur only once, and 6% to 8.5% lies in the top ten. Sequences were derived from unsorted PBMCs, sampled roughly 5 years before starting antiretroviral therapy. The receptors stem from a man aged 50 or older with HIV. Each CDR3 is given with its conserved first and last residue. The order of the fields is CDR3 protein, CDR3 DNA, J gene, D gene, V gene, clone size. A D gene is named only where the DNA matches it firmly. Size is omitted from some rows. Given values are once, few, many or a class for expanded clones.

cdr3_aa: CASSLIAFYSNQPQHF
cdr3_nt: TGTGCCAGCAGCTTGATCGCCTTTTATAGCAATCAGCCCCAGCATTTT
j_call: TRBJ1-5
d_call: -
v_call: TRBV5-8
clone_size: -

cdr3_aa: CASSRAGQISYEQYF
cdr3_nt: TGCGCCAGCAGCAGAGCGGGCCAAATCTCCTACGAGCAGTACTTC
j_call: TRBJ2-7
d_call: -
v_call: TRBV5-1
clone_size: -

cdr3_aa: CASSNRGIETQYF
cdr3_nt: TGTGCCAGCAGCAATCGGGGAATAGAGACCCAGTACTTC
j_call: TRBJ2-5
d_call: -
v_call: TRBV7-2
clone_size: -

cdr3_aa: CASSVGLIGELFF
cdr3_nt: TGTGCCAGCAGCGTAGGCCTAATTGGGGAGCTGTTTTTT
j_call: TRBJ2-2
d_call: -
v_call: TRBV9
clone_size: -

cdr3_aa: CASSLGGLHSGNTIYF
cdr3_nt: TGTGCCAGCAGTTTAGGCGGGCTGCACTCTGGAAACACCATATATTTT
j_call: TRBJ1-3
d_call: -
v_call: TRBV28
clone_size: -

cdr3_aa: CASSVSLAGVSDTQYF
cdr3_nt: TGTGCCAGCAGCGTTTCACTAGCGGGAGTCTCAGATACGCAGTATTTT
j_call: TRBJ2-3
d_call: TRBD2
v_call: TRBV9
clone_size: -

cdr3_aa: CASSLAGFVHEQYF
cdr3_nt: TGTGCCAGCAGCTTGGCCGGCTTTGTCCACGAGCAGTACTTC
j_call: TRBJ2-7
d_call: -
v_call: TRBV7-6
clone_size: few

cdr3_aa: CAWKKLRSTGELFF
cdr3_nt: TGTGCCTGGAAGAAGCTAAGGAGCACCGGGGAGCTGTTTTTT
j_call: TRBJ2-2
d_call: -
v_call: TRBV30
clone_size: -

cdr3_aa: CAITPNLRGELFF
cdr3_nt: TGTGCCATCACCCCAAATCTCCGCGGGGAGCTGTTTTTT
j_call: TRBJ2-2
d_call: -
v_call: TRBV10-3
clone_size: -

cdr3_aa: CASSEGRLAGGITDTQYF
cdr3_nt: TGTGCCAGCAGTGAAGGTCGGCTAGCGGGGGGGATCACAGATACGCAGTATTTT
j_call: TRBJ2-3
d_call: TRBD2
v_call: TRBV6-1
clone_size: -

cdr3_aa: CASSPTSGQETQYF
cdr3_nt: TGCGCCAGCAGCCCGACTAGCGGGCAAGAGACCCAGTACTTC
j_call: TRBJ2-5
d_call: TRBD2
v_call: TRBV4-1
clone_size: -

cdr3_aa: CASSLMGLSTDTQYF
cdr3_nt: TGCGCCAGCAGCTTGATGGGGCTTAGCACAGATACGCAGTATTTT
j_call: TRBJ2-3
d_call: -
v_call: TRBV5-1
clone_size: -

cdr3_aa: CASSLVETGGSTDTQYF
cdr3_nt: TGTGCCAGCAGCTTAGTTGAAACAGGGGGTAGCACAGATACGCAGTATTTT
j_call: TRBJ2-3
d_call: TRBD1
v_call: TRBV11-2
clone_size: -

cdr3_aa: CASSPGGGSNQPQHF
cdr3_nt: TGTGCCAGCAGCCCCGGGGGGGGTAGCAATCAGCCCCAGCATTTT
j_call: TRBJ1-5
d_call: -
v_call: TRBV9
clone_size: -

cdr3_aa: CSVDSSLTGGALEGYTF
cdr3_nt: TGCAGCGTTGATTCTTCCCTCACAGGGGGCGCCTTAGAGGGCTACACCTTC
j_call: TRBJ1-2
d_call: TRBD1
v_call: TRBV29-1
clone_size: -

cdr3_aa: CASSKAKVDRGRNNSPLHF
cdr3_nt: TGTGCCAGCAGCAAAGCTAAGGTGGACAGGGGCAGGAATAATTCACCCCTCCACTTT
j_call: TRBJ1-6
d_call: -
v_call: TRBV21-1
clone_size: -

cdr3_aa: CASSTGTNEKLFF
cdr3_nt: TGTGCCAGCAGCACAGGGACTAATGAAAAACTGTTTTTT
j_call: TRBJ1-4
d_call: -
v_call: TRBV7-9
clone_size: -

cdr3_aa: CASSSSSYNSPLHF
cdr3_nt: TGTGCCAGCAGCTCATCCTCCTATAATTCACCCCTCCACTTT
j_call: TRBJ1-6
d_call: -
v_call: TRBV7-9
clone_size: -

cdr3_aa: CASRRQANTGELFF
cdr3_nt: TGTGCCAGCAGGAGGCAGGCTAACACCGGGGAGCTGTTTTTT
j_call: TRBJ2-2
d_call: -
v_call: TRBV28
clone_size: -

cdr3_aa: CASSLAPGETQYF
cdr3_nt: TGCGCCAGCAGCTTGGCGCCTGGGGAGACCCAGTACTTC
j_call: TRBJ2-5
d_call: -
v_call: TRBV5-1
clone_size: -

cdr3_aa: CASSQSWEVTYEQYF
cdr3_nt: TGTGCCAGCAGCCAATCGTGGGAGGTTACCTACGAGCAGTACTTC
j_call: TRBJ2-7
d_call: -
v_call: TRBV7-9
clone_size: once

cdr3_aa: CSVEGGLGYTF
cdr3_nt: TGCAGCGTTGAGGGGGGGCTTGGCTACACCTTC
j_call: TRBJ1-2
d_call: -
v_call: TRBV29-1
clone_size: -

cdr3_aa: CASSLATPETQYF
cdr3_nt: TGCGCCAGCAGCTTGGCCACTCCAGAGACCCAGTACTTC
j_call: TRBJ2-5
d_call: -
v_call: TRBV5-1
clone_size: -

cdr3_aa: CASSLGQTSNQPQHF
cdr3_nt: TGCGCCAGCAGCTTGGGCCAGACCAGCAATCAGCCCCAGCATTTT
j_call: TRBJ1-5
d_call: -
v_call: TRBV5-1
clone_size: -

cdr3_aa: CASSLVSPRATGELFF
cdr3_nt: TGTGCCAGCAGCTTAGTAAGTCCACGAGCCACCGGGGAGCTGTTTTTT
j_call: TRBJ2-2
d_call: -
v_call: TRBV7-2
clone_size: -

cdr3_aa: CASSQGLAGGPSSYEQYF
cdr3_nt: TGCGCCAGCAGCCAAGGACTAGCGGGAGGGCCAAGCTCCTACGAGCAGTACTTC
j_call: TRBJ2-7
d_call: TRBD2
v_call: TRBV4-1
clone_size: once

cdr3_aa: CASQNMGIEPQHF
cdr3_nt: TGTGCCAGTCAGAATATGGGTATCGAGCCCCAGCATTTT
j_call: TRBJ1-5
d_call: -
v_call: TRBV2
clone_size: few

cdr3_aa: CAWSVSGASTEAFF
cdr3_nt: TGTGCCTGGAGCGTGAGCGGGGCGTCCACTGAAGCTTTCTTT
j_call: TRBJ1-1
d_call: -
v_call: TRBV30
clone_size: -

cdr3_aa: CASSLGTYEQFF
cdr3_nt: TGTGCCAGCAGCTTAGGTACGTATGAGCAGTTCTTC
j_call: TRBJ2-1
d_call: -
v_call: TRBV11-2
clone_size: -

cdr3_aa: CASSQITTGGRTEAFF
cdr3_nt: TGCGCCAGCAGCCAGATCACTACAGGGGGCCGCACTGAAGCTTTCTTT
j_call: TRBJ1-1
d_call: TRBD1
v_call: TRBV4-3
clone_size: once

cdr3_aa: CSAHQGYEQYF
cdr3_nt: TGCAGTGCCCACCAGGGTTACGAGCAGTACTTC
j_call: TRBJ2-7
d_call: -
v_call: TRBV20-1
clone_size: -

cdr3_aa: CASSLRTGSGEQYF
cdr3_nt: TGCGCCAGCAGCTTACGGACAGGTTCGGGCGAGCAGTACTTC
j_call: TRBJ2-7
d_call: TRBD1
v_call: TRBV5-1
clone_size: once

cdr3_aa: CASSRHQAAVDYEQYF
cdr3_nt: TGTGCCAGCAGCCGTCACCAGGCGGCGGTTGACTACGAGCAGTACTTC
j_call: TRBJ2-7
d_call: -
v_call: TRBV5-4
clone_size: -

cdr3_aa: CASSLGDRGIYGYTF
cdr3_nt: TGCGCCAGCAGCTTAGGGGACAGAGGAATCTATGGCTACACCTTC
j_call: TRBJ1-2
d_call: TRBD1
v_call: TRBV5-1
clone_size: -

cdr3_aa: CASSKQLTNTGELFF
cdr3_nt: TGTGCCAGCAGTAAACAGCTCACGAACACCGGGGAGCTGTTTTTT
j_call: TRBJ2-2
d_call: -
v_call: TRBV6-6
clone_size: -

cdr3_aa: CASSLSVSSTDTQYF
cdr3_nt: TGTGCCAGCAGCTTATCTGTGTCCTCCACAGATACGCAGTATTTT
j_call: TRBJ2-3
d_call: -
v_call: TRBV7-7
clone_size: -

cdr3_aa: CASSFSTDTQYF
cdr3_nt: TGTGCCAGCAGCTTTAGCACAGATACGCAGTATTTT
j_call: TRBJ2-3
d_call: -
v_call: TRBV9
clone_size: -

cdr3_aa: CASSKPGAATNEKLFF
cdr3_nt: TGTGCCAGTAGTAAGCCGGGAGCTGCAACTAATGAAAAACTGTTTTTT
j_call: TRBJ1-4
d_call: -
v_call: TRBV19
clone_size: -

cdr3_aa: CASSPRTGLAYEQYF
cdr3_nt: TGTGCCAGCAGCCCTCGGACAGGGTTGGCCTACGAGCAGTACTTC
j_call: TRBJ2-7
d_call: TRBD1
v_call: TRBV9
clone_size: -

cdr3_aa: CASSLVMENTDTQYF
cdr3_nt: TGTGCCAGCAGCTTAGTCATGGAAAACACAGATACGCAGTATTTT
j_call: TRBJ2-3
d_call: -
v_call: TRBV7-9
clone_size: -

cdr3_aa: CAISESGLANMLYTDTQYF
cdr3_nt: TGTGCCATCAGTGAGTCCGGACTAGCAAACATGTTATACACAGATACGCAGTATTTT
j_call: TRBJ2-3
d_call: TRBD2
v_call: TRBV10-3
clone_size: once